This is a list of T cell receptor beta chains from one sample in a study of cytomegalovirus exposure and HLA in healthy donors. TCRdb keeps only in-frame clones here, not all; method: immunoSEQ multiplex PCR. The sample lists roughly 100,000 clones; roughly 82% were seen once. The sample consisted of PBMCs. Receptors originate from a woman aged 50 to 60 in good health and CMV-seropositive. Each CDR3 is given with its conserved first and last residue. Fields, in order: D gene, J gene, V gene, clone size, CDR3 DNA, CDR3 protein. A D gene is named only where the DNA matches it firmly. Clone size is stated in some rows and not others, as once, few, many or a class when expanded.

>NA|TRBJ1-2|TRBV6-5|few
TGTGCCAGCAGAATGACAGTCGACTATGGCTACACCTTC
CASRMTVDYGYTF
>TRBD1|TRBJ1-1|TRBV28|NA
TGTGCCAGCAGTTCGTGGGACAGGCCGAACACTGAAGCTTTCTTT
CASSSWDRPNTEAFF
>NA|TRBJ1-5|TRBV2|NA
TGTGCCAGCAGTGAAGGGCAGAAACAGCATTTT
CASSEGQKQHF
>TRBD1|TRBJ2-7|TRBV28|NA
TGTGCCAGCAGTCTAGCCGGGACAGGGGCCTACGAGCAGTACTTC
CASSLAGTGAYEQYF
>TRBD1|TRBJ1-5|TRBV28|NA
TGTGCCAGCAGTTTTCTTGGCGACAGGGTAAATCAGCCCCAGCATTTT
CASSFLGDRVNQPQHF
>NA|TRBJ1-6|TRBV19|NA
TGTGCCAGTAGTGGGGGGGGTGGTACCAATTCACCCCTCCACTTT
CASSGGGGTNSPLHF
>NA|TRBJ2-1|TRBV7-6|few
TGTGCCAGCAGCTTGGCGGCAGTTAGCTCCTACAATGAGCAGTTCTTC
CASSLAAVSSYNEQFF
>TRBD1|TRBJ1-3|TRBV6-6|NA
TGTGCCAGCCAGCAGACAGGGAGAGGGAACACCATATATTTT
CASQQTGRGNTIYF
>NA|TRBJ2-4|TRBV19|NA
TGTGCCAGTACCCCTCGGGGGGCGGCGAACATTCAGTACTTC
CASTPRGAANIQYF
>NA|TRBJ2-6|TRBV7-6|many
TGTGCCAGCAGCTTAGTTCCGACAGGAACCAACGTCCTGACTTTC
CASSLVPTGTNVLTF
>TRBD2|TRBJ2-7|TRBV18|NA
TGTGCCAGCTCACCCGGGGGGAGAACCTACGAGCAGTACTTC
CASSPGGRTYEQYF
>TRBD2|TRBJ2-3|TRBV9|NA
TGTGCCAGCAGTGAGGGACTAGTGCTAGATACGCAGTATTTT
CASSEGLVLDTQYF
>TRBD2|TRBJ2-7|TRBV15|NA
TGTGCCACCAGCAGAGATCTAGCGGTCTCCTACGAGCAGTACTTC
CATSRDLAVSYEQYF
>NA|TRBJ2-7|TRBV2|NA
TGTGCCAGCACAGGGAGGTACGAGCAGTACTTC
CASTGRYEQYF
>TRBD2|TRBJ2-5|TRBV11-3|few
TGTGCCAGCAGCTTTGGGACTAGCGGGGGAGAGACCCAGTACTTC
CASSFGTSGGETQYF
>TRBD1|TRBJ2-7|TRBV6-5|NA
TGTGCCAGCAGTTACTTCAGGGGGCCCGGCTCCGAGCAGTACTTC
CASSYFRGPGSEQYF
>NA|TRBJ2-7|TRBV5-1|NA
TGCGCCAGCAGAGTGACGGAGGCCTACGAGCAGTACTTC
CASRVTEAYEQYF
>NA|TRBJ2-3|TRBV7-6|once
TGTGCCAGCAGCTCGGACTATTTTACGCAGTATTTT
CASSSDYFTQYF
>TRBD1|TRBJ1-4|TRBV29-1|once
TGCAGCGCGACAGGGGACCTTGAAAAACTGTTTTTT
CSATGDLEKLFF
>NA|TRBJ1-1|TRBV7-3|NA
TGTGCCAGCAGCGACCCGGGGGGGAACACTGAAGCTTTCTTT
CASSDPGGNTEAFF
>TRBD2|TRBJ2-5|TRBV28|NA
TGTGCCAGCATAGCGGGGGGGATCCAAGAGACCCAGTACTTC
CASIAGGIQETQYF
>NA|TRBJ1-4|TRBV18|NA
TGTGCCAGCTCCCCTGGGGGGGGGCTCGGCGAAAAACTGTTTTTT
CASSPGGGLGEKLFF
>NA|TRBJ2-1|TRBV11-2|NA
TGTGCCAGCAGCTTGGGAGACAATGAGCAGTTCTTC
CASSLGDNEQFF
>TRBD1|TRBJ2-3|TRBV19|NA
TGTGCCAGTACCAATTCCGGGACAGGGATAGATACGCAGTATTTT
CASTNSGTGIDTQYF
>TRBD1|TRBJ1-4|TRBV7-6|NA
TGTGCCAGCAGCCGCTTAGGGACAGGGGATGAAAAACTGTTTTTT
CASSRLGTGDEKLFF
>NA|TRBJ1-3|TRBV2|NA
TGTGCCAGCTTAGACTCTGGAAACACCATATATTTT
CASLDSGNTIYF
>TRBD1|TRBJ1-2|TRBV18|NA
TGTGCCAGCTCACCGAGGACCGGGACAGGGGGCTTACGAGCTAACTATGGCTACACCTTC
CASSPRTGTGGLRANYGYTF
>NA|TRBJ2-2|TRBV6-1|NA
TGTGCCAGCAGTGCGGTAGGGACAAACACCGGGGAGCTGTTTTTT
CASSAVGTNTGELFF
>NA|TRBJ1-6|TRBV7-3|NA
TGTGCCAGCAGCTTAAGGGTCAGGAATTCACCCCTCCACTTT
CASSLRVRNSPLHF
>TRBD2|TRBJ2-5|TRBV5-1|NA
TGCGCCAGCAGCTTGGGACTAGCGGGGACCTTAGGAGAGACCCAGTACTTC
CASSLGLAGTLGETQYF
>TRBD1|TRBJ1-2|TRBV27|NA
TGTGCCAGCAGTCCCTTTTCTGTCAGGGGGGCCGACTATGGCTACACCTTC
CASSPFSVRGADYGYTF
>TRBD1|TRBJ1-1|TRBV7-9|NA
TGTTCCAGCAGCATCACAGGGGGAACTGAAGCTTTCTTT
CSSSITGGTEAFF
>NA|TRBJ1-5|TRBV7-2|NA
TGTGCCAGCAGCCCTTCACAGGGTTTGCAGTATAGCAATCAGCCCCAGCATTTT
CASSPSQGLQYSNQPQHF
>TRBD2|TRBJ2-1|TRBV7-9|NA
TGTGCCAGCAGCCCGACGGTGGGTCGGGGCGGGGGGCCTTACAATGAGCAGTTCTTC
CASSPTVGRGGGPYNEQFF
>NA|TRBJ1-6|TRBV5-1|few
TGCGCCAGCAGCTTGGGTGGTAGCTCCTATAATTCACCCCTCCACTTT
CASSLGGSSYNSPLHF
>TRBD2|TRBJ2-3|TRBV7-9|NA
TGTGCCAGCAGCGGGACTAGCGGGGTGACAGATACGCAGTATTTT
CASSGTSGVTDTQYF
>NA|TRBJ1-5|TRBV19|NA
TGTGCCAGTAGTATAACTATGGGTGGGCAGCCCCAGCATTTT
CASSITMGGQPQHF
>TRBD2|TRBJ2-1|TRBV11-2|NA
TGTGCCAGCAGCTTGGGACTAGCGGGGGGGAGCTCCTACAATGAGCAGTTCTTC
CASSLGLAGGSSYNEQFF
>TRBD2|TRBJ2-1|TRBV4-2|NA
TGTGCCAGCAGCCTGGGACTAGCGGGGAACAATGAGCAGTTCTTC
CASSLGLAGNNEQFF
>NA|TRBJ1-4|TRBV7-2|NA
TGTGCCAGCAGCCCGCGGCAGGGCGCAGGTGAAAAACTGTTTTTT
CASSPRQGAGEKLFF
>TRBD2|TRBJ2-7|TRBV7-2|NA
TGTGCCAGCAGCTTAGGACTAGCGGGGATCTACGAGCAGTACTTC
CASSLGLAGIYEQYF
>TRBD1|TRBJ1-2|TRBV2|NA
TGTGCCAGCAGTCTAAATCCGGACAGGGCGGACTATGGCTACACCTTC
CASSLNPDRADYGYTF
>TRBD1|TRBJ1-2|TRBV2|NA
TGTGCCAGCAGTCAACAACCGGGACAGGGGTATGGCTACACCTTC
CASSQQPGQGYGYTF
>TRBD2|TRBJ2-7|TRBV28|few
TGTGCCAGCAGTTTAACTAGCGGGGGCCCTATCTCCTACGAGCAGTACTTC
CASSLTSGGPISYEQYF
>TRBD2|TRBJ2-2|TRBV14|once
TGTGCCAGCAGCCCGACCTCCCTAGCGGGGGTCTTGAACACCGGGGAGCTGTTTTTT
CASSPTSLAGVLNTGELFF
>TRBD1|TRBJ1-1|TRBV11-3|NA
TGTGCCAGCAGCTTAGGACAGGGCGATGGGACTGAAGCTTTCTTT
CASSLGQGDGTEAFF
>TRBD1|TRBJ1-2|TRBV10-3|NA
TGTGCCATCAACCCAAACAGGGGGGGGCTCGACTATGGCTACACCTTC
CAINPNRGGLDYGYTF
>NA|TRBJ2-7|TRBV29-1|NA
TGCAGCGTGCGGCAGGGGATCGAGCAGTACTTC
CSVRQGIEQYF
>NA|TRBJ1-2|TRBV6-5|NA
TGTGCCAGCAGTTACTCGTTTTCATTCGGGTCTGGCTACACCTTC
CASSYSFSFGSGYTF
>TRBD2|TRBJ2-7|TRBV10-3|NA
TGTGCCATCAGTGAGTCGGGACTAGCGATCCCCCCCTACGAGCAGTACTTC
CAISESGLAIPPYEQYF